Listed below are T cell receptor beta chains from one sample, sequenced in a study of cytomegalovirus exposure and HLA in healthy donors. Repertoires were generated with immunoSEQ multiplex PCR, while TCRdb's copy carries only in-frame clones and drops some. Here the sample spans some 95,000 clones, about 69% being singletons. What was sequenced was PBMCs. These receptors all stem from a woman aged 18-29 years in good health and CMV-seropositive. Each CDR3 is given with its conserved first and last residue. The D gene is left open where the match is weak. Clone size, where shown, is once, few, many, or a class for clones that have expanded.

v_call	clone_size	cdr3_length	d_call	j_call	cdr3_aa	cdr3_nt
TRBV5-4	-	14	-	TRBJ1-2	CASSPRTGGAGYTF	TGTGCCAGCAGCCCAAGGACGGGTGGGGCTGGCTACACCTTC
TRBV5-1	-	15	-	TRBJ2-1	CASSPGLRSYNEQFF	TGCGCCAGCAGCCCTGGACTACGCTCCTACAATGAGCAGTTCTTC
TRBV11-2	-	16	-	TRBJ2-5	CASSLVGGTTKETQYF	TGTGCCAGCAGCTTAGTTGGGGGGACGACGAAAGAGACCCAGTACTTC
TRBV28	-	13	-	TRBJ1-5	CASSLLGNQPQHF	TGTGCCAGCAGTCTTCTCGGCAATCAGCCCCAGCATTTT
TRBV7-9	-	14	-	TRBJ1-5	CASSPTTGFQPQHF	TGTGCCAGCAGCCCGACCACAGGGTTCCAGCCCCAGCATTTT
TRBV7-6	-	15	TRBD2	TRBJ2-1	CASSSANGRANEQFF	TGTGCCAGCAGCTCGGCTAACGGGAGGGCGAATGAGCAGTTCTTC
TRBV5-5	-	14	-	TRBJ2-3	CASSLVRGTDTQYF	TGTGCCAGCAGCTTGGTTCGGGGGACAGATACGCAGTATTTT
TRBV9	-	16	TRBD1	TRBJ1-2	CASSPRGQGALYGYTF	TGTGCCAGCAGCCCTCGGGGGCAGGGGGCACTCTATGGCTACACCTTC
TRBV7-9	-	16	TRBD2	TRBJ2-1	CASSPSGGAIFNEQFF	TGTGCCAGCAGTCCTAGCGGGGGGGCCATCTTCAATGAGCAGTTCTTC
TRBV4-3	-	15	-	TRBJ1-3	CASSQDLASGNTIYF	TGCGCCAGCAGCCAAGATTTGGCCTCTGGAAACACCATATATTTT
TRBV9	-	14	-	TRBJ2-5	CASSVGAEQETQYF	TGTGCCAGCAGCGTAGGAGCCGAGCAAGAGACCCAGTACTTC
TRBV5-6	few	15	-	TRBJ1-5	CASSLGQAVYQPQHF	TGTGCCAGCAGCTTGGGACAGGCGGTTTATCAGCCCCAGCATTTT
TRBV19	-	16	TRBD2	TRBJ2-3	CASSSLAGEGADTQYF	TGTGCCAGCAGTTCTCTAGCGGGAGAGGGTGCAGATACGCAGTATTTT
TRBV19	-	13	-	TRBJ1-5	CASSSQGLQPQHF	TGTGCCAGTAGCTCACAGGGTTTACAGCCCCAGCATTTT
TRBV29-1	-	15	TRBD2	TRBJ2-7	CSVEVLGLAVYEQYF	TGCAGCGTTGAAGTCCTCGGACTAGCGGTCTACGAGCAGTACTTC
TRBV20-1	-	11	-	TRBJ2-5	CSARAGETQYF	TGCAGTGCCCGGGCGGGAGAGACCCAGTACTTC
TRBV28	-	16	-	TRBJ2-7	CASTPERTVGTYEQYF	TGTGCCAGCACCCCCGAGCGGACAGTCGGGACCTACGAGCAGTACTTC
TRBV10-3	-	13	TRBD1	TRBJ2-7	CAIGGTGNYEQYF	TGTGCCATCGGCGGGACAGGGAACTACGAGCAGTACTTC
TRBV9	few	17	TRBD1	TRBJ1-3	CASSVEGGRGPGNTIYF	TGTGCCAGCAGCGTAGAAGGGGGAAGGGGGCCCGGAAACACCATATATTTT
TRBV30	-	13	-	TRBJ2-2	CAWTGASTGELFF	TGTGCCTGGACAGGCGCGAGCACCGGGGAGCTGTTTTTT
TRBV2	few	14	TRBD1	TRBJ1-5	CASSEVGQNQPQHF	TGTGCCAGCAGTGAAGTGGGACAGAATCAGCCCCAGCATTTT
TRBV7-6	-	15	TRBD2	TRBJ2-7	CASSLASGGSYEQYF	TGTGCCAGCAGCTTAGCGAGCGGGGGTTCCTACGAGCAGTACTTC
TRBV27	-	14	-	TRBJ2-7	CASSFGSDSYEQYF	TGTGCCAGCAGTTTCGGCAGCGACTCCTACGAGCAGTACTTC
TRBV5-1	few	18	-	TRBJ1-6	CASSLAPGGIFDNSPLHF	TGCGCCAGCAGCTTGGCCCCGGGGGGGATCTTCGATAATTCACCCCTCCACTTT
TRBV4-2	-	16	TRBD2	TRBJ2-7	CASSPAGLAGYGEQYF	TGTGCCAGCAGCCCCGCGGGACTAGCGGGATACGGCGAGCAGTACTTC
TRBV2	-	15	TRBD1	TRBJ1-1	CASSARDRVGTEAFF	TGTGCCAGCAGCGCCCGGGACAGGGTAGGCACTGAAGCTTTCTTT
TRBV4-3	few	17	-	TRBJ1-1	CASSQDRLPEGRTEAFF	TGCGCCAGCAGCCAAGACCGCTTACCGGAGGGGAGGACTGAAGCTTTCTTT
TRBV7-2	-	17	TRBD1	TRBJ2-1	CASSLGQGTGIYNEQFF	TGTGCCAGCAGCTTAGGACAAGGGACAGGGATATACAATGAGCAGTTCTTC
TRBV2	-	13	TRBD1	TRBJ1-1	CASRITGGTEAFF	TGTGCCAGCAGAATTACAGGGGGCACTGAAGCTTTCTTT
TRBV4-2	-	18	-	TRBJ1-4	CASSHKGGGTGNNEKLFF	TGTGCCAGCAGCCACAAAGGGGGGGGCACAGGGAATAATGAAAAACTGTTTTTT
TRBV2	-	15	TRBD2	TRBJ2-7	CASSEERGATYEQYF	TGTGCCAGCAGTGAAGAGCGGGGGGCTACTTACGAGCAGTACTTC
TRBV11-2	-	13	-	TRBJ2-7	CASSSQTYSEQYF	TGTGCCAGCAGCTCCCAGACATACTCCGAGCAGTACTTC
TRBV5-4	-	14	TRBD2	TRBJ2-7	CASSSSGAFYEQYF	TGTGCCAGCAGTTCAAGCGGGGCGTTCTACGAGCAGTACTTC
TRBV9	-	15	TRBD1	TRBJ1-1	CASSLTGVANTEAFF	TGTGCCAGCAGCTTGACAGGGGTCGCGAACACTGAAGCTTTCTTT
TRBV6-5	-	15	TRBD1	TRBJ1-6	CASRAPGTANSPLHF	TGTGCCAGCAGGGCTCCAGGGACAGCTAATTCACCCCTCCACTTT
TRBV7-8	-	17	TRBD1	TRBJ1-1	CASSSRTGVDMNTEAFF	TGTGCCAGCAGCTCCCGGACAGGGGTCGACATGAACACTGAAGCTTTCTTT
TRBV5-1	-	16	-	TRBJ1-4	CASRQTEGLEREKLFF	TGCGCCAGCAGACAAACGGAGGGGCTTGAAAGGGAAAAACTGTTTTTT
TRBV2	few	14	-	TRBJ1-1	CASRTRGGWTEAFF	TGTGCCAGCAGGACAAGAGGGGGTTGGACTGAAGCTTTCTTT